These T cell receptor beta chains were read from a single sample in a study of blood T cell repertoires in COVID-19. Data came from immunoSEQ multiplex PCR; TCRdb stores just in-frame clones and leaves some out. The sample holds roughly 86,000 clones, over 80% seen once. The sample consisted of peripheral blood. Receptors were obtained from a middle-aged man with acute or convalescent COVID-19. Both conserved end residues are part of each CDR3. The order of the fields is V gene, clone size, J gene, D gene, CDR3 DNA, CDR3 protein. The D gene is left open where the match is weak. For some rows the clone size is stated as once, few or many, or as a class when expanded; others skip it.

TRBV27,-,TRBJ2-1,-,TGTGCCAGCAGTTTTACGGGAGCACCGGGCAATGAGCAGTTCTTC,CASSFTGAPGNEQFF
TRBV7-9,-,TRBJ2-5,-,TGTGCCAGCATGGAGGCTGACGAGACCCAGTACTTC,CASMEADETQYF
TRBV19,-,TRBJ1-1,TRBD1,TGTGCCAGTAGAATGACAGGGGGGGGGAACACTGAAGCTTTCTTT,CASRMTGGGNTEAFF
TRBV7-8,few,TRBJ1-3,TRBD1,TGTGCCAGCAGCGTTACAGGGGCCAGGTCTGGAAACACCATATATTTT,CASSVTGARSGNTIYF
TRBV7-9,-,TRBJ2-7,TRBD2,TGTGCCAGCACCGGCCAGGCGGCTAGCGGGAGTAACTACGAGCAGTACTTC,CASTGQAASGSNYEQYF
TRBV3-1/TRBV3-2,-,TRBJ2-7,-,TGTGCCAGCAGCCAAGATGGTCCCAGATTTCACGAGCAGTACTTC,CASSQDGPRFHEQYF
TRBV4-3,-,TRBJ2-5,TRBD1,TGCGCCAGCAGCCAAGAAATCGGGACAGGGGCCACGTACTTC,CASSQEIGTGATYF
TRBV19,once,TRBJ1-3,-,TGTGCCAGTAGCCCGAGGACAGTTGCTGGAAACACCATATATTTT,CASSPRTVAGNTIYF
TRBV6-5,-,TRBJ2-1,TRBD1,TGTGCCAGCAGCGGAGATACTGCTGGACAGGTAATCTTC,CASSGDTAGQVIF
TRBV27,-,TRBJ1-5,TRBD1,TGTGCCAGCACACAGGGGGCCAATCAGCCCCAGCATTTT,CASTQGANQPQHF
TRBV2,-,TRBJ2-7,-,TGTGCCAGCAGTGATAGGGGTTACGAGCAGTACTTC,CASSDRGYEQYF
TRBV4-1,-,TRBJ2-5,-,TGCGCCAGCAGCCAAAGTTATTTGGACAGTCGATTCCAAGAGACCCAGTACTTC,CASSQSYLDSRFQETQYF
TRBV5-1,-,TRBJ1-3,-,TGCGCCAGCAGCTTGACAGGCTCTGGAAACACCATATATTTT,CASSLTGSGNTIYF
TRBV18,-,TRBJ2-7,TRBD2,TGTGCCAGCTCACTGACTAGCGGGGAGGAGCAGTACTTC,CASSLTSGEEQYF
TRBV30,-,TRBJ1-2,-,TGTGCCTGGAGTGTAGGACAGAACTATGGCTACACCTTC,CAWSVGQNYGYTF
TRBV6-6,-,TRBJ1-5,-,TGTGCCAGCACCCGTTCGTCGGGGGGTGGCAATCAGCCCCAGCATTTT,CASTRSSGGGNQPQHF
TRBV7-6,-,TRBJ2-5,-,TGTGCCAGCAGCTTAGGGCAGGGTGGCCAAGAGACCCAGTACTTC,CASSLGQGGQETQYF
TRBV6-5,-,TRBJ2-1,TRBD2,TGTGCCAGCAGTCGCCGGGGGGGGGTTATGGATGAGCAGTTCTTC,CASSRRGGVMDEQFF
TRBV7-9,-,TRBJ1-6,-,TGTGCCAGCAGCTTAGAGGAGGGCTATAATTCACCCCTCCACTTT,CASSLEEGYNSPLHF
TRBV25-1,-,TRBJ2-1,-,TGTGCCAGCAGTGATCTTAGCGGAGGGAGTTTCAATGAGCAGTTCTTC,CASSDLSGGSFNEQFF
TRBV20-1,-,TRBJ2-5,TRBD2,TGCAGTGCTAGTCCCCTAGCGGGAGTACTAGAGACCCAGTACTTC,CSASPLAGVLETQYF
TRBV7-9,-,TRBJ1-2,-,TGTGCCAGCACCCGGGGGGGGTACGGTGGCTACACCTTC,CASTRGGYGGYTF
TRBV29-1,-,TRBJ2-7,-,TGCAGCGGAAGCGAGGGCTCGGAGCAGTACTTC,CSGSEGSEQYF
TRBV6-5,-,TRBJ2-2,TRBD1,TGTGCCAGCAGCTGGGACAGCGCGAACACCGGGGAGCTGTTTTTT,CASSWDSANTGELFF
TRBV5-8,once,TRBJ2-3,-,TGTGCCAGCAGAATCCAGACAGGCTATAGCACAGATACGCAGTATTTT,CASRIQTGYSTDTQYF
TRBV11-3,-,TRBJ2-7,TRBD2,TGTGCCAGCAGCTTAACTAGCGCCTACGAGCAGTACTTC,CASSLTSAYEQYF
TRBV5-4,-,TRBJ2-3,-,TGTGCCAGCAGGTTTTCCGGCGGGAGCACAGATACGCAGTATTTT,CASRFSGGSTDTQYF
TRBV6-5,-,TRBJ2-7,-,TGTGCCAGCAGTTACTCGGCGCGGGTCGGCTCCTACGAGCAGTACTTC,CASSYSARVGSYEQYF
TRBV28,-,TRBJ2-7,TRBD2,TGTGCCAGCAGGACGGGACTAGTAGACGAGCAGTACTTC,CASRTGLVDEQYF
TRBV7-9,-,TRBJ1-1,-,TGTGCCAGCACCGAACAGGCTATGAACACTGAAGCTTTCTTT,CASTEQAMNTEAFF
TRBV4-2,-,TRBJ1-3,TRBD1,TGTGCCAGCAGCTTAGAGACCGGGACAGGGTTTGGAAACACCATATATTTT,CASSLETGTGFGNTIYF
TRBV28,few,TRBJ1-5,TRBD1,TGTGCCAGCAAATTAGGGACAGGCAATCAGCCCCAGCATTTT,CASKLGTGNQPQHF
TRBV3-1/TRBV3-2,once,TRBJ1-1,-,TGTGCCAGCAGCCAAGATCGGAGGGACACTGAAGCTTTCTTT,CASSQDRRDTEAFF
TRBV7-2,-,TRBJ2-5,TRBD2,TGTGCCAGCAGCTCACAGGGACTAGCGGGGATGGAGACCCAGTACTTC,CASSSQGLAGMETQYF
TRBV6-5,-,TRBJ1-1,-,TGTGCCAGCACCAAACAGGGAGCCGGTGAAGCTTTCTTT,CASTKQGAGEAFF
TRBV6-5,-,TRBJ2-1,-,TGTGCCAGCAGTTACTGGAGGGGGGGGAATGAGCAGTTCTTC,CASSYWRGGNEQFF
TRBV19,once,TRBJ1-4,TRBD1,TGTGCCAGTAGTAGGACAGGGGCCATCGCAACTAATGAAAAACTGTTTTTT,CASSRTGAIATNEKLFF
TRBV25-1,-,TRBJ1-1,-,TGTGCCAGCAGAGACGGGGGGCAGGGGAAAGCTTTCTTT,CASRDGGQGKAFF
TRBV7-2,-,TRBJ2-3,TRBD2,TGTGCCAGCAGCTCCGAAGAAGCGGGGGGGCAGCCAGATACGCAGTATTTT,CASSSEEAGGQPDTQYF
TRBV18,once,TRBJ1-1,TRBD1,TGTGCCAGCTCCCCCGCGGACAGGGAAGCTTTCTTT,CASSPADREAFF
TRBV6-2/TRBV6-3,once,TRBJ2-4,-,TGTGCCAGCAGTTACTCGCTAAAGAGGGACATTCAGTACTTC,CASSYSLKRDIQYF
TRBV28,-,TRBJ2-3,TRBD2,TGTGCCAGCAGCCGACGGGGGGGAGGGTCAGATACGCAGTATTTT,CASSRRGGGSDTQYF
TRBV2,-,TRBJ2-3,TRBD1,TGTGCCAGCAGTGACAGGGGAACAGGGGGGGATACGCAGTATTTT,CASSDRGTGGDTQYF
TRBV18,-,TRBJ2-5,-,TGTGCCAGCTCGCAAAGGGAGGAAGGTCAAGAGACCCAGTACTTC,CASSQREEGQETQYF
TRBV19,-,TRBJ1-5,TRBD1,TGTGCCAGTAGTATAACCACAGGGGTGCAGCCCCAGCATTTT,CASSITTGVQPQHF
TRBV2,-,TRBJ1-5,-,TGTGCCAGCAGTGGGGGACCCGGGGGAAGCAGAAATCAGCCCCAGCATTTT,CASSGGPGGSRNQPQHF
TRBV30,-,TRBJ2-1,TRBD2,TGTGCCTGGAGTAAGTCTAGCGGCTACAATGAGCAGTTCTTC,CAWSKSSGYNEQFF
TRBV6-5,-,TRBJ1-5,TRBD1,TGTGCCAGCAGGTCCTCCACAGGGGGCAATCAGCCCCAGCATTTT,CASRSSTGGNQPQHF
TRBV4-3,-,TRBJ2-7,-,TGCGCCAGCAGCCAAGACGTTGCAGGCTACTTGGAGCAGTACTTC,CASSQDVAGYLEQYF
TRBV10-3,-,TRBJ2-5,TRBD1,TGTGCCATCAGTGATGGCCAGGGGGCCCAGTACTTC,CAISDGQGAQYF
TRBV4-2,once,TRBJ2-1,TRBD2,TGTGCCAGCAGCCAAGTACTAGCGGGAGTAGGTGGCTCCTACAATGAGCAGTTCTTC,CASSQVLAGVGGSYNEQFF
TRBV28,-,TRBJ1-1,-,TGTGCCATCAAAGGAGACTCTTCGGGGAACACTGAAGCTTTCTTT,CAIKGDSSGNTEAFF
TRBV20-1,-,TRBJ1-2,-,TGCAGTGCTAGTCTTCCGTCATGGGCGAGTAACTATGGCTACACCTTC,CSASLPSWASNYGYTF
TRBV5-6,-,TRBJ2-5,TRBD1,TGTGCCAGCAGCTACCAGGGGGTCCAAGAGACCCAGTACTTC,CASSYQGVQETQYF
TRBV5-1,-,TRBJ1-5,-,TGCGCCAGCAGCTTGGAGGGCGGGGAGAATCAGCCCCAGCATTTT,CASSLEGGENQPQHF
TRBV7-2,-,TRBJ2-3,TRBD2,TGTGCCAGCAGCGTAACTAGCGGGAGTGTTGTTACAGATACGCAGTATTTT,CASSVTSGSVVTDTQYF
TRBV19,-,TRBJ1-1,-,TGTGCCAGTAGTATTGGGGGGTCGAAAGCTTTCTTT,CASSIGGSKAFF
TRBV4-3,-,TRBJ2-2,TRBD2,TGCGCCAGCAGCCAAACCGACTATTATAGCGGGACCTACACCGGGGAGCTGTTTTTT,CASSQTDYYSGTYTGELFF
TRBV9,-,TRBJ2-2,-,TGTGCCAGCAGCCTCGGGCGGGACACCGGGGAGCTGTTTTTT,CASSLGRDTGELFF